The source of this T cell receptor (beta chain) is a study of blood T cell repertoires in COVID-19. Categorization into cohorts depended on clinical history that participants reported. Assay used: immunoSEQ multiplex PCR; TCRdb lists only in-frame clones, some missing. The sample has 150,000 or so clones, approximately 82% seen once; the top ten hold less than 4%. Germline V lookup: CDR1 SGHDT, CDR2 YYEEEE. The CDR3 runs to 14 residues. V was clipped by 0 bases and J by 9 bases, with 10 bases between them. The rearrangement uses TRBV5-6 and TRBJ1-6; no definite D call. Sample: PBMCs or T cells enriched from blood (not recorded which). This clonotype was obtained from a woman between 50 and 59 years old in a cohort exposed to, infected with or recovered from COVID-19 (not recorded which). The CDR3 loop is CASSLVPGGSPLHF. CDR3 bases: TGTGCCAGCAGCTTGGTGCCGGGAGGTTCACCCCTCCACTTT.